The clone carrying this T cell receptor beta chain has just a few counts. The CDR3 is 16 amino acids. Trimming pared 4 bases from V and 2 bases from J, leaving 16 bases between. Germline V CDR1 and CDR2: LGHDT, YNNKEL (reference sequence). This record comes from a study of T-cell reconstitution after alpha-beta-depleted transplantation in children. TCRbeta library preparation incorporated unique molecular identifiers. TCRdb reanalysed the PCR reads using MiXCR and keeps one entry per CDR3 protein. The sample yields fewer than 550,000 distinct CDR3 sequences, approximately 10% seen once. The rearrangement uses TRBV3-1 and TRBJ2-3, with D possibly matching TRBD2 (6 bases). Here the sequenced sample was PBMCs, mostly from graft donor cells, taken 180 days after TCRalphabeta/CD19-depleted stem cell transplant. This receptor was identified in a female patient aged 2-9 years who had a stem cell transplant for aplastic anemia, so the T cells may come from the graft donor. CDR3 in DNA: TGTGCCAGCAGCCCCGCCGGAGGGTTCTACACAGATACGCAGTATTTT. It yields the protein CASSPAGGFYTDTQYF.